Listed below are T cell receptor beta chains from one sample, sequenced in a study of vaccination and CD4 T cells after COVID-19. Each CDR3 protein is one row after TCRdb ran MiXCR on the PCR reads. The sample carries 20,000 to 25,000 distinct CDR3 sequences, about 40% recorded once. Their antigens are not known. The material sequenced was CD4+ T cells from blood, cultured in vitro, taken about 7 months after SARS-CoV-2 vaccination. The receptors were sampled from a human donor who had recovered from COVID-19. Both conserved end residues are part of each CDR3. Fields, in order: V gene, D gene, J gene, clone size, CDR3 protein, CDR3 DNA. A D gene is named only where the DNA matches it firmly. The size of a clone is reported for some rows only, either as once, few or many, or as a class for expanded clones.

V gene: TRBV20-1
D gene: -
J gene: TRBJ2-3
clone size: -
CDR3 protein: CSSLRDQDTQYF
CDR3 DNA: TGCAGTAGCCTCCGGGACCAAGATACGCAGTATTTT

V gene: TRBV6-1
D gene: TRBD2
J gene: TRBJ2-7
clone size: once
CDR3 protein: CASTAPGTSGRANRSEQYF
CDR3 DNA: TGTGCCAGCACCGCCCCCGGGACTAGCGGGAGGGCCAACCGTAGCGAGCAGTACTTC

V gene: TRBV7-2
D gene: TRBD1
J gene: TRBJ2-3
clone size: few
CDR3 protein: CASSQGQGLTDTQYF
CDR3 DNA: TGTGCCAGCAGCCAGGGACAGGGATTGACAGATACGCAGTATTTT

V gene: TRBV29-1
D gene: -
J gene: TRBJ1-2
clone size: -
CDR3 protein: CSVGGGHGYTF
CDR3 DNA: TGCAGCGTTGGTGGGGGCCATGGCTACACCTTC

V gene: TRBV29-1
D gene: TRBD1
J gene: TRBJ2-3
clone size: -
CDR3 protein: CSVDRAGTENRMHF
CDR3 DNA: TGCAGCGTCGACAGGGCGGGCACAGAGAATCGGATGCATTTT

V gene: TRBV20-1
D gene: -
J gene: TRBJ2-5
clone size: few
CDR3 protein: CSGEIQETQYF
CDR3 DNA: TGCAGTGGGGAGATCCAAGAGACCCAGTACTTC

V gene: TRBV5-8
D gene: -
J gene: TRBJ2-5
clone size: few
CDR3 protein: CASSLGTGSQETQYF
CDR3 DNA: TGTGCCAGCAGCTTGGGAACCGGGTCCCAAGAGACCCAGTACTTC

V gene: TRBV9
D gene: -
J gene: TRBJ1-3
clone size: -
CDR3 protein: CASSPNGNTIYF
CDR3 DNA: TGTGCCAGCAGCCCTAATGGAAACACCATATATTTT

V gene: TRBV2
D gene: -
J gene: TRBJ2-5
clone size: -
CDR3 protein: CASDTEEETQYF
CDR3 DNA: TGTGCCAGCGATACTGAAGAAGAGACCCAGTACTTC

V gene: TRBV7-8
D gene: -
J gene: TRBJ2-1
clone size: -
CDR3 protein: CASSPPARYNEQFF
CDR3 DNA: TGTGCCAGCAGCCCCCCGGCCCGGTACAATGAGCAGTTCTTC

V gene: TRBV20-1
D gene: TRBD2
J gene: TRBJ2-1
clone size: few
CDR3 protein: CSASLAGRLDNEQFF
CDR3 DNA: TGCAGTGCTAGCCTAGCGGGAAGGTTGGACAATGAGCAGTTCTTC

V gene: TRBV6-2/TRBV6-3
D gene: -
J gene: TRBJ1-5
clone size: -
CDR3 protein: CASSRGLLNQPQHF
CDR3 DNA: TGTGCCAGCAGTCGGGGCTTACTCAATCAGCCCCAGCATTTT

V gene: TRBV11-3
D gene: -
J gene: TRBJ2-4
clone size: -
CDR3 protein: CASSSDGERNIQYF
CDR3 DNA: TGTGCCAGCAGCTCGGACGGGGAAAGAAACATTCAGTACTTC

V gene: TRBV19
D gene: -
J gene: TRBJ2-5
clone size: -
CDR3 protein: CASSYSDGGQTQYF
CDR3 DNA: TGTGCCAGTAGCTACTCAGACGGGGGGCAGACCCAGTACTTC

V gene: TRBV27
D gene: TRBD1
J gene: TRBJ2-3
clone size: -
CDR3 protein: CASSRTGIADTQYF
CDR3 DNA: TGTGCCAGCAGTCGGACAGGGATCGCAGATACGCAGTATTTT

V gene: TRBV28
D gene: -
J gene: TRBJ1-6
clone size: few
CDR3 protein: CASSYEGWSPLHF
CDR3 DNA: TGTGCCAGCAGTTATGAGGGGTGGTCACCCCTCCACTTT

V gene: TRBV7-2
D gene: -
J gene: TRBJ2-3
clone size: once
CDR3 protein: CASSFVADTQYF
CDR3 DNA: TGTGCCAGCAGCTTTGTCGCAGATACGCAGTATTTT

V gene: TRBV29-1
D gene: -
J gene: TRBJ1-2
clone size: -
CDR3 protein: CSARTQGGLDGYTF
CDR3 DNA: TGCAGCGCCAGGACACAGGGCGGGCTTGATGGCTACACCTTC

V gene: TRBV6-1
D gene: -
J gene: TRBJ2-7
clone size: -
CDR3 protein: CASIVARGSYEQYF
CDR3 DNA: TGTGCCAGCATAGTAGCGCGGGGATCCTACGAGCAGTACTTC

V gene: TRBV25-1
D gene: TRBD1
J gene: TRBJ1-4
clone size: -
CDR3 protein: CASSKGAREKLFF
CDR3 DNA: TGTGCCAGCAGTAAGGGGGCACGTGAAAAACTGTTTTTT

V gene: TRBV30
D gene: -
J gene: TRBJ2-5
clone size: -
CDR3 protein: CACSTGMVETQYF
CDR3 DNA: TGTGCCTGTTCCACAGGGATGGTGGAGACCCAGTACTTC

V gene: TRBV28
D gene: -
J gene: TRBJ2-3
clone size: once
CDR3 protein: CASSTRTPDTQYF
CDR3 DNA: TGTGCCAGCAGCACTAGGACGCCAGATACGCAGTATTTT

V gene: TRBV21-1
D gene: -
J gene: TRBJ2-5
clone size: -
CDR3 protein: CAREGGRETQYF
CDR3 DNA: TGTGCCAGGGAGGGGGGGAGGGAGACCCAGTACTTC